A single sample is the source of the 27 T cell receptor beta chains below, sequenced in a study of blood T cells in healthy people across ages. Primers used in a second PCR of about 6 to 11 cycles were a sample-barcoded 5' primer and a J-beta primer mix. TCRdb re-analysed the 5' RACE reads in MiXCR, keeping a single row per CDR3 protein. The sample lists more than 1,400,000 distinct CDR3 sequences; about 40% were seen once. The sequenced material came from blood. The receptors were sampled from a woman younger than 30 in good health.

This clonotype was observed a few times. This sequence joins TRBV6-5 and TRBJ1-1; no clear D. V lost 5 bases, J lost 5 bases, and 15 bases lay in between. Per the germline V gene, CDR1 is MNHEY and CDR2 is SVGAGI. This CDR3 comprises 14 residues. The CDR3 reads CASSRRAGDTEAFF. CDR3 DNA: TGTGCCAGCAGTAGGCGGGCAGGTGATACTGAAGCTTTCTTT.

This chain links TRBV20-1 with TRBJ1-5; 7 bases are a match to TRBD1. The CDR3 is made up of 16 amino acids. V lost 0 bases to trimming and J lost 2 bases; unmatched junction nucleotides: 7. Germline values: CDR1 DFQATT, CDR2 SNEGSKA (reference sequence). The CDR3 reads CSARDDSGTGNQPQHF. CDR3 in DNA: TGCAGTGCTAGAGATGACTCCGGGACAGGCAATCAGCCCCAGCATTTT.

This clonotype was observed once. An end of the junction does not agree with germline; a read error may underlie this. The rearrangement uses TRBV4-1 and TRBJ2-4; unclear D gene. Germline CDR1 and CDR2: MGHRA and YSYEKL. The CDR3 is 16 amino acids. The CDR3 DNA reads TGCGCCGGCAGCCCCAACACCGAGTTAGCCAAAAACATTCAGTACTTC. As protein: CAGSPNTELAKNIQYF.

The genes are TRBV28 and TRBJ2-5, with a weak D call TRBD2 (6 bases). The end of the DNA is better explained by TRBJ2-7, so the J call may be wrong. CDR1 and CDR2 from the germline V gene are MDHEN and SYDVKM. The CDR3 has 14 residues. CDR3 sequence (DNA): TGTGCCAGCAATTACGCTGGGGGGTCCCACGAGCAGTACTTC. Amino acid sequence: CASNYAGGSHEQYF.

In this sample, this clonotype turned up a few times. The rearrangement uses TRBV7-6 and TRBJ2-5, with 7 nucleotides matching TRBD2. The germline V gene has CDR1 SGHVS and CDR2 FNYEAQ. The CDR3 sequence is 18 residues long. V trimming: 1 base; J trimming: 2 bases; junction bases outside the gene matches: 13. CDR3 sequence reads: CASSLDTGAGPRQETQYF. The CDR3 coding sequence is TGTGCCAGCAGCTTAGATACGGGAGCGGGGCCTAGACAAGAGACCCAGTACTTC.

This clonotype was seen a handful of times. The genes are TRBV3-1 and TRBJ1-6; D is undetermined. CDR3 length equals 18 residues. V was trimmed by 1 base and J by 0 bases, leaving 13 bases between them. CDR1 is LGHDT, CDR2 YNNKEL, per germline (reference sequence). CDR3 in DNA: TGTGCCAGCAGCCAAGTCAGACGGGCTAGCTCCTATAATTCACCCCTCCACTTT. This sequence encodes CASSQVRRASSYNSPLHF. The full variable domain, its missing parts supplied by reference TRBV3-1 and TRBJ1-6, is DTAVSQTPKYLVTQMGNDKSIKCEQNLGHDTMYWYKQDSKKFLKIMFSYNNKELIINETVPNRFSPKSPDKAHLNLHINSLELGDSAVYFCASSQVRRASSYNSPLHFGNGTRLTVT.

J is TRBJ1-6 and V is TRBV18; 9 bases line up with TRBD1. CDR3 size: 15 residues. Germline V gene data show CDR1 as KGHSH and CDR2 as LQKENI. V lost 3 bases, J lost 7 bases, and 4 bases stayed unmatched. DNA for the CDR3: TGTGCCAGCTCACCTACCGGACAGGGGAATTCACCCCTCCACTTT. Amino acid sequence: CASSPTGQGNSPLHF.

The chain links TRBV7-2 to TRBJ2-1, with D tentatively TRBD2 (5 bases). CDR3 length: 15 residues. The V end was cut by 5 bases, the J end by 5 bases, with 16 bases between. CDR1 and CDR2 (germline): SGHTA, FQGNSA. The CDR3, as DNA: TGTGCCAGCAGCCCTAAATACGGACTGAACAATGAGCAGTTCTTC. Translated, it gives CASSPKYGLNNEQFF.

About this clonotype: This may come from a read error, since a much larger clone is one base off. The chain is built from TRBV12-3 or TRBV12-4 and TRBJ1-2; D might be TRBD1 (5 bases). The CDR3 is 13 amino acids. As DNA, the CDR3 is TGTGCCAGCAGCCCCGGGGCAGTCTATAGCTACACCTTC. Translation gives CASSPGAVYSYTF.

In the case of this clonotype: With a much larger clone just one base away, this may be a read error. The CDR3 protein is CASSEAVDRFQETQYF. CDR3 in DNA: TGTGCCAGCAGTGAAGCAGTGGACAGGTTCCAAGAGACCCAGTACTTC. J is TRBJ2-5 and V is TRBV2, with 7 bases that match TRBD1. V lost 0 bases and J lost 1; bases outside the gene matches: 5. Germline CDR1 is SNHLY and CDR2 is FYNNEI. CDR3 length: 16 residues.

At least ten counts were recorded for this clonotype. This sequence joins TRBV24-1 and TRBJ2-3; TRBD1 is a possible D gene (5 bases). Per germline, CDR1 KGHDR and CDR2 SFDVKD. V was clipped by 3 bases and J by 4 bases, with 13 bases between them. The CDR3 loop spans 15 amino acids. CDR3 loop: CATSDPDTAPDTQYF. DNA for the CDR3: TGTGCCACCAGTGATCCGGACACGGCCCCAGATACGCAGTATTTT.

The chain recombines TRBV27 with TRBJ1-4; D perhaps matches TRBD1 (5 bases). Germline CDR1 reads MNHEY; CDR2 reads SMNVEV (reference sequence). The CDR3 is 14 residues long. Deletions cut 5 bases from V and 5 bases from J, with 12 bases between. The DNA of the CDR3 is TGTGCCAGCAGTGTTTTATCAGGGAATGAAAAACTGTTTTTT. Translated, it gives CASSVLSGNEKLFF.

In this sample, this clonotype turned up a few times. The chain combines TRBV27 with TRBJ2-7, with 13 bases aligning to TRBD2. Losses at the gene ends were 5 bases for V and 4 bases for J; bases not matched to a gene: 11. Germline V gene data show CDR1 as MNHEY and CDR2 as SMNVEV (reference sequence). The CDR3 loop spans 17 amino acids. CDR3 sequence (DNA): TGTGCCAGCAGTGGAACTAGCGGGGGGGCGTCGAGGTACGAGCAGTACTTC. Protein product: CASSGTSGGASRYEQYF.

V and J are TRBV4-1 and TRBJ2-7; D is undetermined. This CDR3 contains 13 residues. The ends were cut back, 3 bases at V and 2 bases at J, with 8 bases in the middle. Germline-derived CDR1 and CDR2 are MGHRA and YSYEKL. CDR3 DNA sequence: TGCGCCAGCAGCCAGGCTGCAACCTACGAGCAGTACTTC. Translating gives CASSQAATYEQYF.

The V call is TRBV6-5, the J call TRBJ2-7; D perhaps matches TRBD2 (6 bases). Per germline, CDR1 MNHEY and CDR2 SVGAGI. There are 13 residues in the CDR3. The V end lost 7 bases, the J end lost 6 bases, and 16 bases lay between the germline ends. In DNA form, the CDR3 reads TGTGCCAGCACCCGACTAGATTTATTCGAGCAGTACTTC. It encodes CASTRLDLFEQYF.

This rearrangement joins TRBV10-3 to TRBJ2-2, with 9 positions matching TRBD1. This CDR3 is 15 amino acids long. Losses at the gene ends were 5 bases for V and 6 bases for J; bases not matched to a gene: 7. Per germline, CDR1 ENHRY and CDR2 SYGVKD. CDR3 sequence reads: CAISNRGQGPGELFF. CDR3 sequence (DNA): TGTGCCATCAGTAACCGGGGACAGGGTCCCGGGGAGCTGTTTTTT.

The chain links TRBV18 to TRBJ2-7; no firm D call. Germline V gene lookup returns CDR1 KGHSH and CDR2 LQKENI. V lost 3 bases to trimming and J lost 3 bases, with 15 bases between them. This CDR3 contains 15 residues. The CDR3 loop is CASSPDLQTYYEQYF. DNA for the CDR3: TGTGCCAGCTCACCGGATCTACAGACCTACTACGAGCAGTACTTC.

The chain combines TRBV6-5 with TRBJ2-3; no firm D call. Looked up from germline, CDR1 is MNHEY and CDR2 is SVGAGI. The CDR3 runs 14 residues. Deletions cut 2 bases from V and 5 bases from J, with 11 bases between. In nucleotides, the CDR3 is TGTGCCAGCAGTTACGCGAGTTCCCGAGATACGCAGTATTTT. It specifies CASSYASSRDTQYF.

This clonotype was observed a single time. The chain has TRBV20-1 and TRBJ1-2; D is ambiguous. Germline assignment: CDR1 DFQATT and CDR2 SNEGSKA (reference sequence). This CDR3 is built from 13 residues. V lost 0 bases and J 4 bases, leaving 9 bases between the germline ends. CDR3 protein: CSARDMNGYGYTF. The CDR3, as DNA: TGCAGTGCTAGAGATATGAACGGCTATGGCTACACCTTC.

The chain combines TRBV6-6 with TRBJ2-5; TRBD2 agrees at 10 bases. Trimming removed 4 bases from V and 1 base from J; junction bases left unmatched: 3. Germline V gives CDR1 MNHNY, CDR2 SVGAGI (reference sequence). This CDR3 has 15 amino acids. This CDR3 reads CASSLGLATQETQYF. The CDR3, as DNA: TGTGCCAGCAGTTTGGGACTAGCGACCCAAGAGACCCAGTACTTC.

This chain uses TRBV5-5 with TRBJ1-1, with D possibly being TRBD1 (5 bases). Germline V lookup: CDR1 SGHKS, CDR2 YYEKEE (reference sequence). The ends were cut back, 0 bases at V and 6 bases at J, with 24 bases in the middle. This CDR3 has 18 amino acids. The CDR3 here is CASSLEVGFGGMIAEAFF. The CDR3 DNA reads as TGTGCCAGCAGCTTGGAAGTGGGGTTTGGGGGGATGATCGCTGAAGCTTTCTTT.

V usage is TRBV6-5 and J usage is TRBJ2-5; D remains ambiguous. The germline V gene encodes CDR1 MNHEY and CDR2 SVGAGI. Trimming pared 6 bases from V and 11 bases from J, leaving 22 bases between. This CDR3 is 14 amino acids long. CDR3 in amino acids: CASRGGFRYNEQYF. CDR3 sequence (DNA): TGTGCCAGCAGAGGTGGCTTTAGGTACAATGAGCAGTACTTC.

This chain joins TRBV12-3 or TRBV12-4 and TRBJ2-1; 7 positions match TRBD2. The CDR3 contains 16 residues. V lost 4 bases, J lost 8 bases, and 14 bases stayed unmatched. The CDR3 nucleotides read TGTGCCAGCAGTTCCCCATGGACGAGCGGGATGGATGAGCAGTTCTTC. The encoded protein is CASSSPWTSGMDEQFF.

The chain joins TRBV29-1 to TRBJ2-1; weak D call: TRBD2 (5 bases). The CDR3 extends over 13 amino acids. V was pared by 4 bases and J by 10 bases, with 17 bases between. Germline lookup yields CDR1 SQVTM and CDR2 ANQGSEA. CDR3: CSVGRSTSYEQFF. The CDR3 region has the DNA TGCAGCGTTGGGAGGTCGACCTCCTACGAGCAGTTCTTC.

The chain couples TRBV21-1 to TRBJ2-5; the D call TRBD2 from the table was never checked on the DNA. TRBV21-1 is classified as a pseudogene. There are 21 residues in the CDR3. The CDR3 sequence is CASSKALWASGGPTIQETQYF. CDR3 DNA sequence: TGTGCCAGCAGCAAAGCGCTTTGGGCTAGCGGGGGGCCAACTATACAAGAGACCCAGTACTTC.

This clonotype was observed a few times. The J gene is TRBJ1-2, the V gene TRBV20-1; 7 nucleotides agree with TRBD1. CDR1 is DFQATT and CDR2 is SNEGSKA in the germline V gene (reference sequence). The trim removed 6 bases at V and 8 bases at J, leaving 12 bases unmatched. This CDR3 comprises 13 residues. The CDR3 protein is CSASQRDSEGYTF. CDR3 sequence (DNA): TGCAGTGCCAGTCAAAGGGACAGTGAGGGCTACACCTTC.

At least ten counts were recorded for this clonotype. The V and J genes are TRBV4-2 and TRBJ2-7; TRBD2 matches 10 bases. Unmatched junction bases numbered 8, after V lost 1 base and J lost 2 bases. The CDR3 consists of 17 residues. Germline V gives CDR1 LGHNA, CDR2 YNFKEQ. The CDR3, as DNA: TGTGCCAGCAGCCAAGTCCCTAGCGGGAGAACCCCCTACGAGCAGTACTTC. It codes for CASSQVPSGRTPYEQYF.